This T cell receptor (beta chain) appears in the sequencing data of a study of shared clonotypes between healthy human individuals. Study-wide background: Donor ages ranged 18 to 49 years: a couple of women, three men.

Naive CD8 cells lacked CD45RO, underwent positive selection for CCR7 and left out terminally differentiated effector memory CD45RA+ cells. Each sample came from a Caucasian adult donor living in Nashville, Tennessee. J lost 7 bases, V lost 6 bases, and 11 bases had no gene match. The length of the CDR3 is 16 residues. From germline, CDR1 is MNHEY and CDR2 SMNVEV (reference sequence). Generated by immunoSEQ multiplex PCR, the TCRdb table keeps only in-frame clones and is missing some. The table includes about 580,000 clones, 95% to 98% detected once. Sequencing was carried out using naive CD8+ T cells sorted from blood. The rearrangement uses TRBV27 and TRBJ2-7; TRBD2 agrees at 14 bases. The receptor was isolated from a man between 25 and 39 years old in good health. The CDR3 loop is CASSPGTSGSSQEQYF. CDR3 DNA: TGTGCCAGCAGCCCCGGGACTAGCGGGAGCTCTCAGGAGCAGTACTTC.